This T cell receptor beta chain was recorded in a study of CD8+ T cells in alopecia areata. Study conclusions and caveats: Scalp samples also yield sequences from resident alphabeta T cells of normal skin. Patients displayed less clarity in TCR sharing than mice, a finding possibly related to HLA.

TCR sequencing used cDNA made by reverse transcription of extracted RNA. Produced via immunoSEQ multiplex PCR; TCRdb's table is partial and in-frame only. This table holds over 150,000 clones, less than 70% found once. The CDR3 length is 16 residues. V dropped 2 bases and J dropped 0 bases, with 11 bases sitting between them. Germline CDR1 MNHEY, CDR2 SMNVEV (reference sequence). The treatment was: oral pan-JAK inhibitor, 5-10 mg twice daily. Turning to this clone: What it binds is not known.

Specimen: CD8+ T cells sorted from blood, collected at week 24, from a patient treated with tofacitinib. This sequence joins TRBV27 and TRBJ1-5; D is possibly TRBD1 (5 bases). The TCR originated in a human donor with alopecia areata. This CDR3 reads CASSLQGPYSNQPQHF. As DNA, the CDR3 is TGTGCCAGCAGTTTACAGGGACCCTATAGCAATCAGCCCCAGCATTTT.